This TCR beta chain was obtained from a study of CDR3 diversity in severe acne. This clonotype has just a few counts. Using its own MiXCR run on the PCR reads, TCRdb lists one record per CDR3 protein. This table has more than 80,000 distinct CDR3 sequences, approximately 49% appearing once. The receptor was derived from a male donor with severe acne vulgaris. Specimen: blood.

In DNA, the CDR3 is TGTGCCAGCAGTGAGGGCGGGCAAGTGCCGCAGTATTTT. As protein: CASSEGGQVPQYF. The chain couples TRBV6-1 to TRBJ2-3; a weak D match, TRBD2 (5 bases). Deletions cut 3 bases from V and 10 bases from J, with 14 bases between. Germline V gene data show CDR1 as MNHNS and CDR2 as SASEGT. This CDR3 spans 13 amino acids.